These T cell receptor beta chains were read from a single sample in a study of T cells in Graves' hyperthyroidism and ophthalmopathy. TCRdb re-derived calls from the multiplex PCR reads in MiXCR, one entry per CDR3 protein. The sample consists of around 690,000 distinct CDR3 sequences, roughly 17% of them appearing once. Material for sequencing was blood. All receptors come from a middle-aged man with Graves' hyperthyroidism. The conserved cysteine and the conserved F or W are not part of the CDR3 here. A D gene is named only where the DNA matches it firmly.

v_call,d_call,j_call,cdr3_aa
TRBV4-3,TRBD1,TRBJ2-7,ASSQDGRTGFYEQY
TRBV14,-,TRBJ2-1,ASSQEGQFNNEQF
TRBV19,-,TRBJ2-1,ASSVFSNEQF
TRBV27,-,TRBJ1-2,ATRTANYGYT
TRBV5-5,TRBD1,TRBJ2-2,ARRTGFTGELF
TRBV5-1,-,TRBJ2-1,ASSLAYHNEQF
TRBV7-8,TRBD1,TRBJ2-7,ASSRSSGTGDEQY
TRBV7-2,-,TRBJ2-1,ASSLGFSNLIINEQF
TRBV5-6,TRBD2,TRBJ2-2,ASARTSGLFTGELF
TRBV5-4,TRBD2,TRBJ2-7,ASSSEIAGEYEQY
TRBV19,-,TRBJ2-7,ASSIVLASSYEQY
TRBV7-9,-,TRBJ1-4,ASSLDGGFLEKLF
TRBV28,-,TRBJ2-6,ASGSDREAWSGANVLT
TRBV5-6,-,TRBJ1-2,ASSLNRGNYGYT
TRBV29-1,-,TRBJ1-2,SAGEEGYGYT
TRBV10-3,TRBD2,TRBJ2-1,AISEYGSGGNNEQF
TRBV20-1,TRBD1,TRBJ1-6,SARGGQGVSSPLH
TRBV5-4,TRBD2,TRBJ2-5,ASSLGPSGREETQY
TRBV27,TRBD2,TRBJ2-7,ASSSELAAYEQY
TRBV5-5,-,TRBJ2-2,ASSFWGNPGELF
TRBV14,TRBD2,TRBJ2-3,ASSQLPAGGTDTQY
TRBV5-1,-,TRBJ2-1,ASSVWLASEQF
TRBV27,-,TRBJ1-6,ASSIYNSPLH
TRBV4-1,-,TRBJ1-4,ASGRFGGDEKLF
TRBV28,TRBD1,TRBJ1-1,ASRGPRGPNTEAF
TRBV28,TRBD1,TRBJ2-4,ASSVTGALAKNIQY
TRBV29-1,TRBD2,TRBJ2-2,SVLAGGNTGELF
TRBV7-9,-,TRBJ1-1,ASSLAVTNTEAF
TRBV20-1,TRBD1,TRBJ1-2,SARGTGTSYGYT
TRBV11-2,-,TRBJ1-1,ASSGYLNTEAF
TRBV6-1,-,TRBJ1-3,ASSEGVTGNTIY
TRBV29-1,TRBD2,TRBJ2-7,SVEWALAGAHNEQY
TRBV7-9,TRBD2,TRBJ2-5,ASSIRLAGETQY
TRBV2,-,TRBJ2-5,ASSEAGLRGTQY
TRBV7-2,TRBD1,TRBJ2-7,ASSGGQGSAYEQY
TRBV6-1,TRBD2,TRBJ2-1,ASKITSGYSSYNEQF
TRBV7-2,TRBD2,TRBJ2-1,ASSSSGRRGEQF
TRBV10-3,TRBD2,TRBJ2-1,AAAGAYNEQF
TRBV7-2,-,TRBJ2-3,ASSLAGGASTDTQY
TRBV7-2,-,TRBJ2-7,ASSPRQGGTKEQY
TRBV11-2,-,TRBJ2-1,ASSLEPNNEQF
TRBV24-1,TRBD2,TRBJ2-1,ATSAIAGGPDEQF
TRBV7-9,-,TRBJ1-1,ASREGGNTEAF
TRBV7-2,TRBD2,TRBJ2-1,ASSLVTSGRVYNEQF
TRBV5-1,-,TRBJ2-1,ATGDSYNEQF
TRBV6-2/TRBV6-3,TRBD1,TRBJ1-6,ASRPDRGYLASPLH
TRBV27,-,TRBJ2-3,ASSLKGPRDPLADTQY
TRBV6-1,-,TRBJ1-1,ASNLLRGTEAF
TRBV30,-,TRBJ1-4,AWTTMLGGNEKLF
TRBV28,TRBD2,TRBJ2-4,ASSFNQREAGNIQY
TRBV28,TRBD1,TRBJ2-5,ASRHRGPETQY
TRBV25-1,TRBD2,TRBJ2-1,ASSASGAGSYNEQF
TRBV4-1,-,TRBJ1-2,ASSQVGEESPNYGYT
TRBV28,-,TRBJ1-5,ASSLGAWQPQH